This T cell receptor beta chain originates from a study of blood T cell repertoires in COVID-19. The overall study: Italy, Spain and the United States were the sources of the convalescent and acute COVID-19 samples. From T cells, B-cell-depleted T cells, or PBMCs came the material, which was cDNA or gDNA.

The assay was immunoSEQ multiplex PCR, and TCRdb's table has in-frame clones only and misses some. Of about 150,000 clones listed, over 70% are singletons. V gave up 3 bases and J gave up 5 bases; unmatched junction bases: 7. CDR3 length: 16 residues. Germline V gives CDR1 SGHTA, CDR2 FQGTGA. This clone has just one count. This clonotype originated in a human donor in a cohort sampled during active COVID-19. V and J are TRBV7-3 and TRBJ2-1, with 10 positions matching TRBD2. What was sequenced was peripheral blood. The CDR3 spells CASSFGAGGPHNEQFF. CDR3 coding DNA: TGTGCCAGCAGCTTCGGAGCGGGGGGGCCCCACAATGAGCAGTTCTTC.